Listed below are T cell receptor beta chains from one sample, sequenced in a study of metastatic and nonmetastatic thyroid tumors. TCRdb re-clonotyped the PCR reads through MiXCR. The table records 15,000 to 20,000 clones, 34% of them present only once. Sequencing was carried out using tumor tissue. These receptor sequences come from a female donor with papillary thyroid cancer or a benign thyroid nodule (not recorded which). Some clones in this sample may be carry-over from other donors' samples. Each CDR3 is given with its conserved first and last residue. The D gene is left open where the match is weak. Expanded clones get a size class; other rows say once, few or many, or leave the size out.

TRBV15	NA	TRBJ2-3	NA	TGTGCCACCAGCAGAGAACAGGGAAGGGCAGATACGCAGTATTTC	CATSREQGRADTQYF
TRBV4-2	NA	TRBJ1-5	NA	TGTGCCAGCAGCCCGAGGTCGGTGGAGCTGCCCCAGCATTTT	CASSPRSVELPQHF
TRBV2	TRBD1	TRBJ1-5	few	TGTGCCAGCAGTCGGACAGGGATCGATCAGCCCCAGCATTTT	CASSRTGIDQPQHF
TRBV5-1	NA	TRBJ2-2	NA	TGCGCCAGCAGCGTCAGGGCGGAGGGCGGGGAGCTGTTTTTT	CASSVRAEGGELFF
TRBV6-1	NA	TRBJ2-6	few	TGTGCCAGCAGCCGACCCGACCCTGGGGCCAACGTCCTGACTTTC	CASSRPDPGANVLTF
TRBV20-1	NA	TRBJ1-5	many	TGCAGTGCTGGTGGGGGGGCGGCTCAGCCCCAGCATTTT	CSAGGGAAQPQHF
TRBV10-3	NA	TRBJ2-1	many	TGTGCCAGCTGGTCCGGGACTGGTGCCTACAATGAGCAGTTCTTC	CASWSGTGAYNEQFF
TRBV2	TRBD2	TRBJ2-7	medium-sized	TGTGCCAGCAGTGAAAAGGGGGTGCTAGCGGGAATCTCCTACGAGCAGTACTTC	CASSEKGVLAGISYEQYF
TRBV20-1	NA	TRBJ2-3	NA	TGCAGTGCTATCCGAGATGACGCAGATACACAGTATTTT	CSAIRDDADTQYF
TRBV12-3/TRBV12-4	NA	TRBJ2-6	NA	TGTGCCAGCAGTTTTTCGTACCTATCCCTCTCTGGGGCCAACGTCCTGACTTTC	CASSFSYLSLSGANVLTF
TRBV7-9	NA	TRBJ2-2	many	TGTGCCAGTAGCTTAGTCGGGGAGCTGTTTTTT	CASSLVGELFF
TRBV28	TRBD1	TRBJ1-5	NA	TGTGCCACCCTCCTTAGCACAGGGGGGTTGCAGCCCCAGCATTTT	CATLLSTGGLQPQHF
TRBV12-3/TRBV12-4	NA	TRBJ2-7	few	TGTGCCAGCAGCCAGGACGGGAGTCGGTACGAGCAGTACTTC	CASSQDGSRYEQYF
TRBV5-4	NA	TRBJ1-2	many	TGTGCCAGCAGCTTGGACGGTAACTATGGCTACACCTTC	CASSLDGNYGYTF